Below are 20 T cell receptor beta chains sequenced from a single sample in a study of radiotherapy plus CTLA-4 blockade in lung cancer. Generated by immunoSEQ multiplex PCR, the TCRdb table keeps only in-frame clones and is missing some. The table records roughly 80,000 clones, 78% of them present only once. The specimen comprised peripheral blood, sampled from a patient treated with radiotherapy plus ipilimumab. All receptors derive from a human donor with non-small cell lung cancer who had a partial response to radiotherapy plus ipilimumab. Some clones in this sample may be carry-over from other donors' samples.

This rearrangement joins TRBV9 to TRBJ2-2; D is unclear. The germline CDR1 and CDR2 sequences are SGDLS and YYNGEE. The CDR3 covers 14 residues. Trimming took off 3 bases at V and 3 bases at J, with 9 bases between the two ends. CDR3 sequence reads: CASSAPPDTGELFF. The CDR3 DNA follows: TGTGCCAGCAGCGCCCCCCCGGACACCGGGGAGCTGTTTTTT.

In its sample, this clone was seen a few times. This chain connects TRBV10-3 to TRBJ2-7; 9 bases map to TRBD1. The CDR3 covers 13 residues. The trim removed 6 bases at V and 5 bases at J, leaving 5 bases unmatched. Germline CDR1 ENHRY, CDR2 SYGVKD. CDR3 region: CAIRGQGRDEQYF. The CDR3 DNA follows: TGTGCCATCAGGGGACAGGGTAGGGACGAGCAGTACTTC.

This chain links TRBV6-1 with TRBJ2-7; a possible D gene is TRBD1 (6 bases). The CDR3 consists of 13 residues. V shed 6 bases and J shed 2 bases, with 11 bases lying between them. CDR1 is MNHNS and CDR2 is SASEGT in the germline V gene. Here the CDR3 DNA reads TGTGCCAGCAGGGGACATCCCCCCTACGAGCAGTACTTC. Amino acids: CASRGHPPYEQYF.

This clone appeared a single time. The CDR3 here is CASSLGSASSYEQYF. The CDR3 bases are TGTGCCAGCAGCTTAGGTAGCGCTAGCTCCTACGAGCAGTACTTC. The rearrangement joins TRBV7-2 to TRBJ2-7; the D gene is possibly TRBD2 (5 bases). V dropped 1 base and J dropped 0 bases, with 10 bases sitting between them. Germline assignment: CDR1 SGHTA and CDR2 FQGNSA. This CDR3 is 15 amino acids long.

This clone occurred a few times. The chain has TRBV5-1 and TRBJ2-3, with a weak D call TRBD2 (5 bases). Germline CDR1 and CDR2: SGHRS and YFSETQ. The V end was cut by 1 base, the J end by 3 bases, with 12 bases between. CDR3 length: 15 amino acids. CDR3 residues: CASSLFQLGTDTQYF. CDR3 nucleotide sequence: TGCGCCAGCAGCTTGTTTCAACTAGGGACAGATACGCAGTATTTT. Together with reference TRBV5-1 and TRBJ2-3, the CDR3 gives the full variable domain: KAGVTQTPRYLIKTRGQQVTLSCSPISGHRSVSWYQQTPGQGLQFLFEYFSETQRNKGNFPGRFSGRQFSNSRSEMNVSTLELGDSALYLCASSLFQLGTDTQYFGPGTRLTVL.

The count of this clone is one. V gene TRBV18 combines with J gene TRBJ2-5, with 13 nucleotides matching TRBD2. CDR1 KGHSH and CDR2 LQKENI come from the germline V gene. This CDR3 has 17 amino acids. The V segment lost 0 bases and the J segment 4 bases; nucleotides outside the gene matches: 5. The chain's CDR3 is CASSPPTSGGAGETQYF. The CDR3 DNA follows: TGTGCCAGCTCACCACCTACTAGCGGGGGGGCCGGAGAGACCCAGTACTTC.

V usage is TRBV5-4 and J usage is TRBJ2-1, with 8 bases aligning to TRBD2. The germline V gene has CDR1 SGHNT and CDR2 YYREEE (reference sequence). This CDR3 is 16 amino acids long. The V gene end was trimmed by 0 bases and the J gene end by 5 bases; junction bases not matched to a gene: 7. CDR3 residues: CASSLAGGGLNNEQFF. For the CDR3, the DNA is TGTGCCAGCAGCTTGGCTGGCGGGGGGTTGAACAATGAGCAGTTCTTC. Looking up the rest from reference TRBV5-4 and TRBJ2-1 gives the full variable domain: ETGVTQSPTHLIKTRGQQVTLRCSSQSGHNTVSWYQQALGQGPQFIFQYYREEENGRGNFPPRFSGLQFPNYSSELNVNALELDDSALYLCASSLAGGGLNNEQFFGPGTRLTVL.

This clone turned up a few times. The V call is TRBV5-1, the J call TRBJ1-1; 9 bases map to TRBD1. Germline V gene lookup returns CDR1 SGHRS and CDR2 YFSETQ. The CDR3 sequence is 13 residues long. V lost 3 bases, J lost 3 bases, and 0 bases stayed unmatched. The CDR3 DNA sequence: TGCGCCAGCAGCTGGGACAGGGACACTGAAGCTTTCTTT. Its protein product is CASSWDRDTEAFF.

V and J are TRBV2 and TRBJ1-5; D remains unclear. Trimming shortened V by 1 base and J by 3 bases, and 10 bases separated the two germline ends. Germline loops: CDR1 SNHLY, CDR2 FYNNEI. CDR3 length: 15 amino acids. CDR3 residues: CASSEVSINNQPQHF. In DNA, the CDR3 is TGTGCCAGCAGTGAAGTAAGCATAAACAATCAGCCCCAGCATTTT.

The chain carries TRBV11-2 and TRBJ2-7; D may be TRBD1 (6 bases). The CDR3 has 17 residues. Germline CDR1 is SGHAT and CDR2 is FQNNGV. Between the trimmed V and J ends, which lost 5 bases and 3 bases, there was a span of 23 bases. The CDR3 DNA is TGTGCCAGCAGCATTACCCCCTGGCGACAGGCGGACTACGAGCAGTACTTC. Translation gives CASSITPWRQADYEQYF.

The J gene is TRBJ1-2, the V gene TRBV28; unclear D gene. The V end lost 10 bases, the J end lost 0 bases, and 12 bases lay between the germline ends. The CDR3 length is 13 residues. CDR1 is MDHEN and CDR2 is SYDVKM in the germline V gene. The CDR3 DNA sequence: TGTGCCACCTGGTCCTCAGCTAACTATGGCTACACCTTC. Translation gives CATWSSANYGYTF.

The chain couples TRBV7-2 to TRBJ1-5; D gene unclear. V dropped 1 base and J dropped 8 bases, with 9 bases sitting between them. Germline V gene sequence: CDR1 SGHTA, CDR2 FQGNSA. The CDR3 runs 13 residues. The CDR3 bases are TGTGCCAGCAGCTTAGTGACTACCGAGCCCCAGCATTTT. This gives the protein CASSLVTTEPQHF.

J is TRBJ2-7 and V is TRBV5-6; D may be TRBD1 (6 bases). The germline V and J ends were trimmed by 4 bases and 5 bases, with 16 bases remaining between them. Germline V lookup: CDR1 SGHDT, CDR2 YYEEEE. The CDR3 has 14 amino acids. The CDR3 DNA sequence: TGTGCCAGCAGCCGTCGGAGCCCAGGGGACGAGCAGTACTTC. The encoded protein is CASSRRSPGDEQYF.

DNA of the CDR3: TGTGCCAGCAACCTTTTAGCGGGAGGCTCCTACGAGCAGTACTTC. Residues: CASNLLAGGSYEQYF. The J gene is TRBJ2-7, the V gene TRBV6-1; TRBD2 aligns across 10 bases. The J segment lost 0 bases and the V segment lost 7 bases, leaving 6 bases of the junction unmatched. The CDR3 runs to 15 residues. Germline V gene lookup returns CDR1 MNHNS and CDR2 SASEGT.

The chain employs TRBV29-1 and TRBJ2-3; a possible D gene is TRBD2 (7 bases). The germline gives CDR1 SQVTM, CDR2 ANQGSEA. This CDR3 contains 14 residues. The V end lost 4 bases, the J end lost 8 bases, and 19 bases lay between the germline ends. CDR3 bases: TGCAGCGTTGGAGGGGGGGCCCTCGTTAGTACGCAGTATTTT. Amino acid sequence: CSVGGGALVSTQYF.

The V gene is TRBV28, the J gene TRBJ1-6; D not resolved. V was cut by 7 bases and J by 0 bases, with 10 bases left in between. CDR3 length: 15 amino acids. Germline V gene data show CDR1 as MDHEN and CDR2 as SYDVKM. CDR3 region: CASMQTSSYNSPLHF. CDR3 DNA: TGTGCCAGCATGCAAACAAGCTCCTATAATTCACCCCTCCACTTT.

The chain uses TRBV5-4 and TRBJ2-5; tentatively, D is TRBD1 (6 bases). V was clipped by 4 bases and J by 4 bases, with 20 bases between them. This CDR3 comprises 16 residues. Germline assignment: CDR1 SGHNT and CDR2 YYREEE (reference sequence). The CDR3 bases are TGTGCCAGCAGCCCTCCAGGGGTGCGTCGTGGAGAGACCCAGTACTTC. Translating gives CASSPPGVRRGETQYF.

A single count supports this clone. The V gene is TRBV23-1, the J gene TRBJ2-3; TRBD1 aligns across 8 bases. TRBV23-1 is noted as an ORF with a role that remains uncertain. This CDR3 is built from 14 residues. Trimming at V came to 8 bases and at J to 2 bases, leaving 6 bases not matched to a gene. The CDR3 DNA follows: TGCGCCAGCGGCCGGGACAGGACCACAGATACGCAGTATTTT. Translated, it gives CASGRDRTTDTQYF.

The CDR3 sequence is CASSNLDRAAGYGYTF. CDR3 DNA: TGTGCCAGCTCAAATCTGGACAGGGCCGCAGGCTATGGCTACACCTTC. V and J are TRBV18 and TRBJ1-2; 8 bases align to TRBD1. CDR3 size: 16 residues. The germline gives CDR1 KGHSH, CDR2 LQKENI. J gave up 4 bases and V 5 bases, and 12 bases lay outside the gene matches.

The chain is built from TRBV11-3 and TRBJ2-1; tentative D call: TRBD2 (5 bases). The germline gives CDR1 SGHNT, CDR2 YENEEA. Trimming took off 5 bases at V and 2 bases at J, with 16 bases between the two ends. This CDR3 contains 16 residues. The CDR3 region is CASSPQSGAAYNEQFF. The CDR3 DNA is TGTGCCAGCAGCCCCCAAAGCGGTGCCGCCTACAATGAGCAGTTCTTC.